The 27 T cell receptor beta chains in this list originate from one sample, sequenced in a study of cytomegalovirus exposure and HLA in healthy donors listed by TCRdb under 2017. Library creation used the immunoSEQ multiplex PCR assay. The clones in this table, taken by TCRdb from immuneACCESS, are in-frame only. Not every clone is retained; where verified, under half of the shortfall comes from an unresolved V gene, and the cause of the rest is unknown. The sample table records about 65,000 clones; approximately 90% of these occur just once. Of the sample, 1.3% falls within the top ten clones. Sequencing was carried out using PBMCs. The receptor source for this set is a woman younger than 30 in good health and CMV-seronegative.

J is TRBJ1-1 and V is TRBV27; a weak D match, TRBD1 (5 bases). The CDR3 loop spans 13 amino acids. Germline CDR1 reads MNHEY; CDR2 reads SMNVEV (reference sequence). With 3 bases removed from V and 1 base from J, the gap between germline ends came to 6 bases. Written as DNA, the CDR3 is TGTGCCAGCAGTTTCCAGGGGAACACTGAAGCTTTCTTT. This codes for CASSFQGNTEAFF.

The chain uses TRBV11-2 and TRBJ2-7; 13 bases are a match to TRBD2. V lost 5 bases and J lost 5; bases outside the gene matches: 6. The germline V gene has CDR1 SGHAT and CDR2 FQNNGV. CDR3 size: 15 residues. The CDR3 bases are TGTGCCAGCAGCCTTGGACTAGCGGGAGCAAACGAGCAGTACTTC. This encodes CASSLGLAGANEQYF.

The gene calls are TRBV13 and TRBJ1-5; D gene unclear. Between the trimmed V and J ends, which lost 2 bases and 6 bases, there was a span of 5 bases. This CDR3 is built from 12 residues. The V gene's germline CDR1 is PRHDT and CDR2 FYEKMQ (reference sequence). The CDR3 sequence is CASSLSSQPQHF. CDR3 bases: TGTGCCAGCAGCTTATCGAGTCAGCCCCAGCATTTT.

This chain connects TRBV5-1 to TRBJ1-4; TRBD1 aligns across 10 bases. Germline V gives CDR1 SGHRS, CDR2 YFSETQ. This CDR3 is 15 amino acids long. The V gene end was trimmed by 6 bases and the J gene end by 6 bases; junction bases not matched to a gene: 8. The CDR3 here is CASTRRGTGDEKLFF. CDR3 sequence (DNA): TGCGCCAGCACGCGGCGGGGGACAGGGGATGAAAAACTGTTTTTT.

The chain uses TRBV25-1 and TRBJ2-2; the D gene is possibly TRBD1 (6 bases). V was cut by 2 bases and J by 1 base, with 8 bases left in between. This CDR3 is built from 15 residues. Germline V gene data show CDR1 as MGHDK and CDR2 as SYGVNS. CDR3 DNA: TGTGCCAGCAGTGAAGGGGGCTGGAACACCGGGGAGCTGTTTTTT. Its protein is CASSEGGWNTGELFF.

The chain employs TRBV7-9 and TRBJ2-5, with D perhaps matching TRBD2 (7 bases). The CDR3 spans 14 residues. Germline loops: CDR1 SEHNR, CDR2 FQNEAQ (reference sequence). Between the trimmed V and J ends, which lost 1 base and 4 bases, there was a span of 10 bases. The CDR3 loop reads CASSLGGGGETQYF. The CDR3 DNA follows: TGTGCCAGCAGCTTAGGGGGAGGGGGAGAGACCCAGTACTTC.

The chain has TRBV27 and TRBJ1-2, with a tentative D call TRBD1 (5 bases). CDR1 MNHEY and CDR2 SMNVEV come from the germline V gene (reference sequence). V was shortened by 3 bases and J by 5 bases, with 13 bases between the two germline ends. This CDR3 contains 14 residues. This chain's CDR3 is CASSFTSGPYGYTF. The CDR3, as DNA: TGTGCCAGCAGTTTCACATCAGGGCCATATGGCTACACCTTC.

CDR3 nucleotide sequence: TGCAGCGTTGAGGGTCCACACAGGGGCGAGCAGTACTTC. Translating it yields CSVEGPHRGEQYF. V usage is TRBV29-1 and J usage is TRBJ2-7; TRBD1 matches at 7 bases. This CDR3 is 13 amino acids long. The V gene end was trimmed by 3 bases and the J gene end by 6 bases; junction bases not matched to a gene: 8. CDR1 and CDR2 (germline): SQVTM, ANQGSEA.

The chain employs TRBV6-1 and TRBJ1-3; D ambiguous. The germline V gene has CDR1 MNHNS and CDR2 SASEGT. The CDR3 runs 16 residues. Between the trimmed V and J ends, which lost 3 bases and 3 bases, there was a span of 15 bases. CDR3 residues: CASSDPWRGGGNTIYF. The CDR3 coding sequence is TGTGCCAGCAGTGATCCTTGGCGGGGTGGTGGAAACACCATATATTTT.

The chain combines TRBV6-7 with TRBJ1-1, with 8 nucleotides matching TRBD1. TRBV6-7 is annotated as an ORF whose role is uncertain. V shed 7 bases, J shed 4 bases, and the junction held 5 bases outside the gene matches. This CDR3 has 13 residues. CDR3 residues: CASNLTGGTEAFF. Written as DNA, the CDR3 is TGTGCCAGCAACCTAACAGGGGGCACTGAAGCTTTCTTT.

In this sample, this clone turned up a few times. This chain connects TRBV30 to TRBJ2-2; 10 positions agree with TRBD2. Looked up from germline, CDR1 is GTSNPN and CDR2 is SVGIG (reference sequence). J lost 5 bases, V lost 2 bases, and 5 bases had no gene match. The CDR3 runs to 15 residues. CDR3 loop: CAWSRLAGETGELFF. The CDR3 DNA reads as TGTGCCTGGAGTCGTCTAGCGGGAGAGACCGGGGAGCTGTTTTTT.

The chain carries TRBV7-6 and TRBJ2-5; 10 positions agree with TRBD1. This CDR3 has 16 amino acids. Per germline, CDR1 SGHVS and CDR2 FNYEAQ. V shed 3 bases, J shed 5 bases, and the junction held 9 bases outside the gene matches. In DNA, the CDR3 is TGTGCCAGCAGCTTTACCGGGACAGGGGTTAGCGAGACCCAGTACTTC. Its protein product is CASSFTGTGVSETQYF.

The CDR3: CASSVVSSGYEQYF. CDR3 in DNA: TGTGCCAGCAGCGTAGTATCTAGCGGCTACGAGCAGTACTTC. The chain joins TRBV9 to TRBJ2-7, with TRBD2 matching 7 bases. V lost 0 bases and J lost 3; bases outside the gene matches: 3. Germline CDR1 reads SGDLS; CDR2 reads YYNGEE. The CDR3 sequence is 14 residues long.

The V gene is TRBV7-6, the J gene TRBJ1-2, with 10 bases lining up with TRBD1. Per the germline V gene, CDR1 is SGHVS and CDR2 is FNYEAQ. Trimming at V came to 1 base and at J to 8 bases, leaving 7 bases not matched to a gene. This CDR3 region has 15 residues. CDR3 residues: CASSLDRQGAFGYTF. CDR3 in DNA: TGTGCCAGCAGCTTAGATCGACAGGGGGCATTCGGCTACACCTTC.

This chain links TRBV10-3 with TRBJ1-1; 7 bases align to TRBD1. J was trimmed by 4 bases and V by 2 bases; bases with no gene match: 7. This CDR3 region has 15 residues. Germline V CDR1 and CDR2: ENHRY, SYGVKD. DNA for the CDR3: TGTGCCATCAGTGAGGGGCGACAGGGAAGCACTGAAGCTTTCTTT. It is translated as CAISEGRQGSTEAFF.

The chain combines TRBV2 with TRBJ2-2, with a possible D match to TRBD1 (6 bases). The germline CDR1 and CDR2 sequences are SNHLY and FYNNEI. The CDR3 sequence is 14 residues long. Trimming pared 6 bases from V and 7 bases from J, leaving 15 bases between. The CDR3: CASRVDRKYGELFF. CDR3 nucleotides: TGTGCCAGCAGGGTAGACAGGAAGTACGGGGAGCTGTTTTTT.

The chain carries TRBV28 and TRBJ2-3, with D unclear. Trimming removed 1 base at V and 3 bases at J, with 8 bases between. Germline V lookup: CDR1 MDHEN, CDR2 SYDVKM. The CDR3 is made up of 14 amino acids. CDR3 nucleotides: TGTGCCAGCAGTTTATTCGGCGGAACAGATACGCAGTATTTT. Amino acids: CASSLFGGTDTQYF.

This sequence joins TRBV27 and TRBJ2-3; D is unresolved. The V gene's germline CDR1 is MNHEY and CDR2 SMNVEV (reference sequence). Trimming pared 8 bases from V and 4 bases from J, leaving 16 bases between. The CDR3 consists of 14 residues. The CDR3 DNA sequence: TGTGCCAGCCTAAAAAAAGCGAGAGCAGATACGCAGTATTTT. Translating gives CASLKKARADTQYF.

The V call is TRBV30, the J call TRBJ1-4, with 7 bases that match TRBD1. The length of the CDR3 is 15 residues. J gave up 2 bases and V 4 bases, and 7 bases lay outside the gene matches. CDR1 and CDR2 (germline): GTSNPN, SVGIG (reference sequence). The CDR3 region has the DNA TGTGCCTGGAAGACAGGGATTTGGACTAATGAAAAACTGTTTTTT. Translating it yields CAWKTGIWTNEKLFF.

This chain joins TRBV2 and TRBJ2-3, with TRBD2 matching 8 bases. J gave up 4 bases and V 7 bases, and 4 bases lay outside the gene matches. CDR1 is SNHLY and CDR2 is FYNNEI in the germline V gene. The CDR3 has 13 amino acids. CDR3 bases: TGTGCCAGCACTTACGGGGGGGCAGATACGCAGTATTTT. Encoded protein: CASTYGGADTQYF.

The chain has TRBV11-2 and TRBJ2-5, with 7 bases matching TRBD1. This CDR3 has 15 residues. With V trimmed by 6 bases and J by 6 bases, 13 bases remained unmatched. Germline V lookup: CDR1 SGHAT, CDR2 FQNNGV. The CDR3 DNA is TGTGCCAGCAGGACACAGGGGTTTGACGAAAAGACCCAGTACTTC. As protein: CASRTQGFDEKTQYF.

This rearrangement joins TRBV5-6 to TRBJ1-3; 8 nucleotides align to TRBD1. The trim removed 4 bases at V and 4 bases at J, leaving 7 bases unmatched. CDR1 is SGHDT and CDR2 is YYEEEE in the germline V gene. The CDR3 totals 15 residues. In DNA, the CDR3 is TGTGCCAGCAGCAAAGGGACAGGCAAGGGAAACACCATATATTTT. Translation: CASSKGTGKGNTIYF.

V is TRBV11-2 and J is TRBJ2-3; tentative D call: TRBD1 (5 bases). From germline, CDR1 is SGHAT and CDR2 FQNNGV. V lost 2 bases, J lost 0 bases, and 18 bases lay in between. CDR3 length: 18 amino acids. The CDR3 DNA follows: TGTGCCAGCAGCTTACGTCCTCAGGGTTCACCTAGCACAGATACGCAGTATTTT. Its protein product is CASSLRPQGSPSTDTQYF.

This clone appeared a few times. The CDR3 DNA reads TGTGCCAGCAGCCAACCAGGACTAGCTACTAGAAGTTACACGCAGTATTTT. This encodes CASSQPGLATRSYTQYF. J is TRBJ2-3 and V is TRBV14, with TRBD2 matching 8 bases. CDR3 length: 17 residues. Germline V gene data show CDR1 as SGHDN and CDR2 as FVKESK. Losses at the gene ends were 2 bases for V and 9 bases for J; bases not matched to a gene: 16.

The CDR3 protein is CASSPISTKSYEQYF. DNA of the CDR3: TGTGCCAGCAGTCCCATATCGACTAAAAGCTACGAGCAGTACTTC. This sequence joins TRBV28 and TRBJ2-7; a possible D gene is TRBD2 (5 bases). The CDR3 has 15 residues. The germline V gene has CDR1 MDHEN and CDR2 SYDVKM. Trimming stripped 5 bases from V and 3 bases from J, with 17 bases between.

V is TRBV5-1 and J is TRBJ2-7; the D gene is possibly TRBD1 (7 bases). V was cut by 4 bases and J by 3 bases, with 20 bases left in between. The CDR3 spans 16 residues. The V gene's germline CDR1 is SGHRS and CDR2 YFSETQ. This CDR3 reads CASSPSAQGGVYEQYF. The CDR3 DNA reads as TGCGCCAGCAGCCCCTCGGCCCAGGGGGGTGTCTACGAGCAGTACTTC.

This chain joins TRBV25-1 and TRBJ1-2, with D unresolved. This CDR3 spans 13 amino acids. Trimming shortened V by 4 bases and J by 7 bases, and 13 bases separated the two germline ends. The germline CDR1 and CDR2 sequences are MGHDK and SYGVNS. This chain's CDR3 is CASSGHNLVGYTF. The CDR3 nucleotides are TGTGCCAGCAGTGGTCATAACTTGGTTGGCTACACCTTC.